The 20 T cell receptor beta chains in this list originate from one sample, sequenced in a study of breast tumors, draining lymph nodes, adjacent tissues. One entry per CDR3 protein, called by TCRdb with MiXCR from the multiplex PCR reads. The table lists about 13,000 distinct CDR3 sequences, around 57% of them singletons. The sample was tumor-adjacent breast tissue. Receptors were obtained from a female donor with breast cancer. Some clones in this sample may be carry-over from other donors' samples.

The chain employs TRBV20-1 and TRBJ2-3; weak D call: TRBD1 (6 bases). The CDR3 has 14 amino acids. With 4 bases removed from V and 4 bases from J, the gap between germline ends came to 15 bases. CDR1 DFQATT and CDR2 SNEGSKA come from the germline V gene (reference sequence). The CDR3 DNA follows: TGCAGTGCTACGGTGTCAGGGGTAGCAGATACGCAGTATTTT. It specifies CSATVSGVADTQYF.

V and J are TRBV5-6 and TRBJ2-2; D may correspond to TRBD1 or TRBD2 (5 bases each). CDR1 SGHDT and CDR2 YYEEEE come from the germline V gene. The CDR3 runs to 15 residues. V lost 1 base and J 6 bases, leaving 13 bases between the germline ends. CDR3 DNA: TGTGCCAGCAGCTTGTTTAGCTCGGGGCCCGGGGAGCTGTTTTTT. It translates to CASSLFSSGPGELFF.

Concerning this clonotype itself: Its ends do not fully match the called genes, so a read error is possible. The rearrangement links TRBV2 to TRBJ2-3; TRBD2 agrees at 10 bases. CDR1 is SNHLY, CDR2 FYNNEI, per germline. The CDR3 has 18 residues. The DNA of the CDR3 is TGTGCCAGCAGTGGAAGGGCTAGCGGGGGCTTCAGCACAGATACGCAGGATTTT. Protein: CASSGRASGGFSTDTQDF.

The CDR3 DNA sequence: TGCAGCGTGACAGGCTGGACCGGGGAGCTGTTTTTT. Residues: CSVTGWTGELFF. J is TRBJ2-2 and V is TRBV29-1; weak D call: TRBD1 (6 bases). Trimming took off 6 bases at V and 5 bases at J, with 10 bases between the two ends. Germline CDR1 is SQVTM and CDR2 is ANQGSEA. There are 12 residues in the CDR3.

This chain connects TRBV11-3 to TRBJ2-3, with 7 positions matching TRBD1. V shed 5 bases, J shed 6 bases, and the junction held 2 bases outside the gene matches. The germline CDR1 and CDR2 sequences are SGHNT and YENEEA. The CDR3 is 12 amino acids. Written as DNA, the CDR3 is TGTGCCAGCAGCCAGGGGGATGATACGCAGTATTTT. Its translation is CASSQGDDTQYF.

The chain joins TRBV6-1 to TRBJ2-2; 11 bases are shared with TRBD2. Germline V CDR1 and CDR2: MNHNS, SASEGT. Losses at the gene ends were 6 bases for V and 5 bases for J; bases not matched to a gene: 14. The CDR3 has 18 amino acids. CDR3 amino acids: CASRSSGRTQTSTGELFF. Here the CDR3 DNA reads TGTGCCAGCAGATCTAGCGGGAGGACCCAAACTTCAACCGGGGAGCTGTTTTTT.

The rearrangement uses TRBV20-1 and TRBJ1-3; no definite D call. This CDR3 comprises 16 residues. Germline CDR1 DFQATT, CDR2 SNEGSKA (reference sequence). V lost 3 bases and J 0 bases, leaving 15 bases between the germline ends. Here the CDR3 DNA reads TGCAGTGCTAGTAAGAGGTCAGGAGGCTCTGGAAACACCATATATTTT. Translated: CSASKRSGGSGNTIYF.

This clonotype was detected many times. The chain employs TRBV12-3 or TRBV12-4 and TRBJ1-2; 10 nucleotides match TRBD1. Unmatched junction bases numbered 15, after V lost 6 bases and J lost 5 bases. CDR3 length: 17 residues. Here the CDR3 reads CASSRAGTGALGYGYTF. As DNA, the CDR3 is TGTGCCAGCAGCCGCGCCGGGACAGGGGCCCTAGGGTATGGCTACACCTTC.

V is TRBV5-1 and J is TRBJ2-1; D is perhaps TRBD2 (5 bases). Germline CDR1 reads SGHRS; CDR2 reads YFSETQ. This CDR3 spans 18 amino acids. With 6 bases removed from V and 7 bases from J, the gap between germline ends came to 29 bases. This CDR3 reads CASKSSTSSLAQSNEQFF. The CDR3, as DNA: TGCGCCAGCAAGTCATCTACCAGCAGCTTAGCGCAATCAAATGAGCAGTTCTTC.

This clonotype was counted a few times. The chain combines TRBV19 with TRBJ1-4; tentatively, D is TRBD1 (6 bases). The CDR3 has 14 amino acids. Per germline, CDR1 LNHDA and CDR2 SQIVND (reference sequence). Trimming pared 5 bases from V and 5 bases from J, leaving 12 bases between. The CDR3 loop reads CASSVQGNNEKLFF. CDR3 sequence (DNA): TGTGCCAGTAGTGTACAGGGAAACAATGAAAAACTGTTTTTT.

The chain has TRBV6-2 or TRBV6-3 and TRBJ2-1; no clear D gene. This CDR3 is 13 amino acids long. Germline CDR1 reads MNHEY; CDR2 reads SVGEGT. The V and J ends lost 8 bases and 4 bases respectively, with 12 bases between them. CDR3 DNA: TGTGCCAGCGTTCCGGGTCTTTACAATGAGCAGTTCTTC. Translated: CASVPGLYNEQFF.

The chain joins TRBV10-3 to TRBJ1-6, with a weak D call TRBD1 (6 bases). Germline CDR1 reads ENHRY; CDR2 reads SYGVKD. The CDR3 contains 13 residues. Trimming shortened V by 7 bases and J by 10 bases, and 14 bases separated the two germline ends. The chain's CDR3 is CAIKDSGDSPLHF. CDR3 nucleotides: TGTGCCATCAAGGACAGTGGAGACTCACCCCTCCACTTT.

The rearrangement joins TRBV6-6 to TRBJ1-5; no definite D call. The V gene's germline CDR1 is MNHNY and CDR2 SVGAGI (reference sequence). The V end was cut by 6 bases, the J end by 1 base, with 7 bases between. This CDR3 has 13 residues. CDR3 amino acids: CASRFDSNQPQHF. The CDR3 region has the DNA TGTGCCAGCAGATTCGACAGCAATCAGCCCCAGCATTTT.

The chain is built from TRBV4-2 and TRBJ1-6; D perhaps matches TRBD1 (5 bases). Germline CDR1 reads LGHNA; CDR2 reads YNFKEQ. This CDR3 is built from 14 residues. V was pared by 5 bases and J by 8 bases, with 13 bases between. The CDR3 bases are TGTGCCAGCAGCGAGGGGATAAAGGATTCACCCCTCCACTTT. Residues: CASSEGIKDSPLHF.

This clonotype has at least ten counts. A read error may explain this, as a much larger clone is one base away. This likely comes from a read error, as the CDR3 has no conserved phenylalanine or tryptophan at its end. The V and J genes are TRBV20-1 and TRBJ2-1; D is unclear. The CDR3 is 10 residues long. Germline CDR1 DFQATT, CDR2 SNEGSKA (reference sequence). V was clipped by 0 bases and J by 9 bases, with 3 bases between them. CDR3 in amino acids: CSAREGEQFS. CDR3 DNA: TGCAGTGCTAGAGAGGGTGAGCAGTTCTCC.

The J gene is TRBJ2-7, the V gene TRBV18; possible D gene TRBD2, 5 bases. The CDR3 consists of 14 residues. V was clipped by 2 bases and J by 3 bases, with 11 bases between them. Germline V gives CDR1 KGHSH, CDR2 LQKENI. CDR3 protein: CASSPMGSSYEQYF. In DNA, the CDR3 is TGTGCCAGCTCACCAATGGGGAGTAGCTACGAGCAGTACTTC.

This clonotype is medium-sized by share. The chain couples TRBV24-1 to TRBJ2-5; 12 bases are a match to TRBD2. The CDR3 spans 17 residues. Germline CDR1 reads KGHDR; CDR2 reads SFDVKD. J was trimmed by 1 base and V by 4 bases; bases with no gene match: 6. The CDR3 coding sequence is TGTGCCACCAGTGACCCCAGGACTAGCGGGGTCCAAGAGACCCAGTACTTC. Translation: CATSDPRTSGVQETQYF.

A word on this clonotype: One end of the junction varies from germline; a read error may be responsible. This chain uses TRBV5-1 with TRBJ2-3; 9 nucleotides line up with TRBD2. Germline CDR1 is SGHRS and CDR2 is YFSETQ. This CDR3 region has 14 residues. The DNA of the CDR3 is TGCGCCAGCAGCTTGTCTAGCGGGACAGACACGCAGTATTTT. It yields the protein CASSLSSGTDTQYF.

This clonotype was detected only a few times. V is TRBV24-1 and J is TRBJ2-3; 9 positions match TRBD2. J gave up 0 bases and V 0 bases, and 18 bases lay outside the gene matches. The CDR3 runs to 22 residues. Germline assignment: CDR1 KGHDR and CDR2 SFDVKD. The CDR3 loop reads CATSDLLVGGGAFQNSTDTQYF. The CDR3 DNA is TGTGCCACCAGTGATTTGCTGGTGGGCGGGGGGGCTTTTCAGAATAGCACAGATACGCAGTATTTT.

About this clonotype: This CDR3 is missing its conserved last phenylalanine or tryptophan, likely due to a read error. CDR3 protein: CASSLFRTRSTDTQYP. The DNA for the CDR3 is TGTGCCAGCAGCTTGTTCCGGACCCGTAGTACGGATACGCAGTATCCT. The chain has TRBV5-6 and TRBJ2-3; D gene unclear. The CDR3 runs 16 residues. CDR1 and CDR2 from the germline V gene are SGHDT and YYEEEE. V gave up 1 base and J gave up 6 bases, with 18 bases separating them.